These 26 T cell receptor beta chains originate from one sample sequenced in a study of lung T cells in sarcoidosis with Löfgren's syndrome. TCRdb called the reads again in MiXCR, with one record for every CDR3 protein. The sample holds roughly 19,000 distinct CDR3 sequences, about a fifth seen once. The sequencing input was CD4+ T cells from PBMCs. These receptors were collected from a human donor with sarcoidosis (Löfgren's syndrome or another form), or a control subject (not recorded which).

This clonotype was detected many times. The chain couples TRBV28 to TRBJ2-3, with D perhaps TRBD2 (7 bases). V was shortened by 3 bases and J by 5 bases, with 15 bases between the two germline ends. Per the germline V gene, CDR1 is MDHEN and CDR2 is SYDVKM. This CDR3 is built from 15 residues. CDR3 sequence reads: CASSFMGGRRDTQYF. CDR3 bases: TGTGCCAGCAGTTTTATGGGGGGGCGCAGAGATACGCAGTATTTT.

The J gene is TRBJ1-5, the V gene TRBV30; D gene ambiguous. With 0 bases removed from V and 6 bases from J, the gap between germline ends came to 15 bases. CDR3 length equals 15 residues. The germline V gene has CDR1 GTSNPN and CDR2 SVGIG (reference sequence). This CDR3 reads CAWSVGDQFRQPQHF. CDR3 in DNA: TGTGCCTGGAGTGTCGGGGATCAATTTCGTCAGCCCCAGCATTTT. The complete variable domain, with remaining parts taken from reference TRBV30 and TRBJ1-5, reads SQTIHQWPATLVQPVGSPLSLECTVEGTSNPNLYWYRQAAGRGLQLLFYSVGIGQISSEVPQNLSASRPQDRQFILSSKKLLLSDSGFYLCAWSVGDQFRQPQHFGDGTRLSIL.

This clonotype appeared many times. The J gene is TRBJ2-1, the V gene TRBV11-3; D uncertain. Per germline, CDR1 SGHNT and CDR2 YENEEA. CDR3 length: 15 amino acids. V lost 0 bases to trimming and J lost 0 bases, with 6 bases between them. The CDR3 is CASSLEQSSYNEQFF. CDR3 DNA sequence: TGTGCCAGCAGCTTAGAACAGAGCTCCTACAATGAGCAGTTCTTC. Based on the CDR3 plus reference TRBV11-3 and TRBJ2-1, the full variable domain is EAGVVQSPRYKIIEKKQPVAFWCNPISGHNTLYWYLQNLGQGPELLIRYENEEAVDDSQLPKDRFSAERLKGVDSTLKIQPAELGDSAVYLCASSLEQSSYNEQFFGPGTRLTVL.

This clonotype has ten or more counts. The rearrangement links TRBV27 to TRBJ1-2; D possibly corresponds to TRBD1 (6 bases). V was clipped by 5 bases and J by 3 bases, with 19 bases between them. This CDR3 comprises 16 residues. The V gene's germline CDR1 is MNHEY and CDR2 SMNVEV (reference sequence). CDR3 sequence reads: CASSPNGQGLHYGYTF. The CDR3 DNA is TGTGCCAGCAGTCCAAACGGGCAGGGGCTTCACTATGGCTACACCTTC.

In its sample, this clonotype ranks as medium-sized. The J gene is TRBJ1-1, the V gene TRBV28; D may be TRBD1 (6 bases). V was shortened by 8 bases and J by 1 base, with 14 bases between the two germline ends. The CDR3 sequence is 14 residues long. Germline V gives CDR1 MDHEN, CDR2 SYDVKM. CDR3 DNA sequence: TGTGCCAGCTTTGCCTGGGGGGCGAACACTGAAGCTTTCTTT. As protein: CASFAWGANTEAFF.

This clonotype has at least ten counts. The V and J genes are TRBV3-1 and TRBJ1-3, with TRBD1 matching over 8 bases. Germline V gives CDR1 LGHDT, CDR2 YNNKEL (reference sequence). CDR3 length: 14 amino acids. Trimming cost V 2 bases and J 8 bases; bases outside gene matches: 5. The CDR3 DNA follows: TGTGCCAGCAGCCAAACCGGACAGGGTGACACCATATATTTT. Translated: CASSQTGQGDTIYF.

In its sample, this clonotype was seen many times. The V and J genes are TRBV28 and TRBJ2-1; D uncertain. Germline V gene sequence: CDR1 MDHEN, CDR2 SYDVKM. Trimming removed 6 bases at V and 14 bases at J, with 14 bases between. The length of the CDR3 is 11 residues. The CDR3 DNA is TGTGCCAGCAGGCCCAGGCGGTGCAAGTTCTTC. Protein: CASRPRRCKFF.

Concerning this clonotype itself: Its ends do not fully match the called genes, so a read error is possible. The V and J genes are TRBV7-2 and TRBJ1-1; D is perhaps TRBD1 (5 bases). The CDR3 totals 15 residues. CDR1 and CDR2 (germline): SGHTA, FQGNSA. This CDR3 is CASSLTGTANTEALF. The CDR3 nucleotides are TGTGCCAGCAGTTTAACCGGGACGGCCAACACTGAAGCCCTCTTT.

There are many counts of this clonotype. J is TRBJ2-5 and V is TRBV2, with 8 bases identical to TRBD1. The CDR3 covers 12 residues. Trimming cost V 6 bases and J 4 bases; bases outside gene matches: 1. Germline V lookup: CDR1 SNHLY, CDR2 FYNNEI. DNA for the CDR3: TGTGCCAGCAGCGACAGGGGAGAGACCCAGTACTTC. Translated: CASSDRGETQYF.

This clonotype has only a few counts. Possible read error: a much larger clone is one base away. In nucleotides, the CDR3 is TGTGCCAGCAGCATTAGTCCAGGGATGGGTATTGAAGCTTTCTTT. Amino acids: CASSISPGMGIEAFF. The gene calls are TRBV7-8 and TRBJ1-1; perhaps TRBD1 as D (5 bases). The germline V gene has CDR1 SGHVS and CDR2 FQNEAQ. The CDR3 sequence is 15 residues long. V gave up 5 bases and J gave up 7 bases, with 20 bases separating them.

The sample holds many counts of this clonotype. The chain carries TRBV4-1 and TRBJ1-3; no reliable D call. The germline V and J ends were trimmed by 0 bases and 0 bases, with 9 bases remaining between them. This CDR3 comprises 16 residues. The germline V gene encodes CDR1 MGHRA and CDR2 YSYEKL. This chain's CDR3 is CASSQDLVNSGNTIYF. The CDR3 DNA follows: TGCGCCAGCAGCCAAGATCTCGTCAACTCTGGAAACACCATATATTTT.

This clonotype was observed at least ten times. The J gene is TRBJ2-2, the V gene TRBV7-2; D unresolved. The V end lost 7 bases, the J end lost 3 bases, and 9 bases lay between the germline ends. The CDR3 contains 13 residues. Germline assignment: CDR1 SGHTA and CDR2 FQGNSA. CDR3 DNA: TGTGCCAGCAACCGAGGACACACCGGGGAGCTGTTTTTT. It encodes CASNRGHTGELFF.

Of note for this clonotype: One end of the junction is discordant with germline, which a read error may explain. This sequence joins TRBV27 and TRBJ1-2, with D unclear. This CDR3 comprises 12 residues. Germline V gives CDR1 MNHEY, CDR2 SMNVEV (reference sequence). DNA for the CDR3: TGTGCCAGCAGGGAATGCAGCTATGGCTACACCTTT. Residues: CASRECSYGYTF.

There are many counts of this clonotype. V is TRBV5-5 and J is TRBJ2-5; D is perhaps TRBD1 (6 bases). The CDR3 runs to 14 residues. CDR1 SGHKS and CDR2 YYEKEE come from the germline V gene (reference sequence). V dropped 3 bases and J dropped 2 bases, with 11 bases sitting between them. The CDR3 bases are TGTGCCAGCAGCTGGGGGCCGACACAAGAGACCCAGTACTTC. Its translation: CASSWGPTQETQYF.

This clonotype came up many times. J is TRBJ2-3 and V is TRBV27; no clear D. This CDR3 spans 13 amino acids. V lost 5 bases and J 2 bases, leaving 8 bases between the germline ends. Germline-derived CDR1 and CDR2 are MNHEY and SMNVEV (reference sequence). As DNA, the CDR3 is TGTGCCAGCAGTCCGTACGACACAGATACGCAGTATTTT. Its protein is CASSPYDTDTQYF.

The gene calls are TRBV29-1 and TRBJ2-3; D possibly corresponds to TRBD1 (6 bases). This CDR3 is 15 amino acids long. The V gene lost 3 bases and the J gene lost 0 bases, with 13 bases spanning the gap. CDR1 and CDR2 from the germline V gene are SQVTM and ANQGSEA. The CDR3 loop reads CSVEGPGASTDTQYF. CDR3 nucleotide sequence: TGCAGCGTTGAGGGCCCAGGGGCGAGCACAGATACGCAGTATTTT.

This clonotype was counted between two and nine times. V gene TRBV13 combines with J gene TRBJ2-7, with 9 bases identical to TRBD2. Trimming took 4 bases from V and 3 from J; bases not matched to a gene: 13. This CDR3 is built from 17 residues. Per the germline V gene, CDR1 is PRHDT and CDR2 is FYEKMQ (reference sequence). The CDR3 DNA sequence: TGTGCCAGCAGCTCACAAGGTAGCGGGAGTCTCGGCTACGAGCAGTACTTC. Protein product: CASSSQGSGSLGYEQYF.

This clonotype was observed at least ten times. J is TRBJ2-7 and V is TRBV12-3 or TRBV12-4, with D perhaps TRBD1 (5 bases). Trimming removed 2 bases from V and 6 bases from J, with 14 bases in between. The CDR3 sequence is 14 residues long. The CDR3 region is CASSLLGARGEQYF. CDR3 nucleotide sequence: TGTGCCAGCAGTTTACTTGGGGCAAGAGGCGAGCAGTACTTC.

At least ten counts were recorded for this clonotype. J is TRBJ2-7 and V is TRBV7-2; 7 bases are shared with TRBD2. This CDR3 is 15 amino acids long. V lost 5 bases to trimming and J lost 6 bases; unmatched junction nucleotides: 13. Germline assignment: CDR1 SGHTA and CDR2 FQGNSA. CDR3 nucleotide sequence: TGTGCCAGCAGCCCCGGGGGGACCCGGCGGGGCGAGCAGTACTTC. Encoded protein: CASSPGGTRRGEQYF.

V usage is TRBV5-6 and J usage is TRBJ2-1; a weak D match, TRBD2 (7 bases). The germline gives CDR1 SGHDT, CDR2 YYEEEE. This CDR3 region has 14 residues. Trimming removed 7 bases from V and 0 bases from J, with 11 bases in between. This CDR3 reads CASGRGSSYNEQFF. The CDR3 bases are TGTGCCAGCGGGAGGGGGAGCTCCTACAATGAGCAGTTCTTC. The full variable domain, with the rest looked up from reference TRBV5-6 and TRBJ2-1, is DAGVTQSPTHLIKTRGQQVTLRCSPKSGHDTVSWYQQALGQGPQFIFQYYEEEERQRGNFPDRFSGHQFPNYSSELNVNALLLGDSALYLCASGRGSSYNEQFFGPGTRLTVL.

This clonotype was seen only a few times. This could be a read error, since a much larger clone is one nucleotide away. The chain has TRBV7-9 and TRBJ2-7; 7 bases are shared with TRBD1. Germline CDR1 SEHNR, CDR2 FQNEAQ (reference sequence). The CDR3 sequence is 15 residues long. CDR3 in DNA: TGTGCCAGCAGTCACTCGGACAGGAAAATTTACGAGAAGTACTTC. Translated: CASSHSDRKIYEKYF.

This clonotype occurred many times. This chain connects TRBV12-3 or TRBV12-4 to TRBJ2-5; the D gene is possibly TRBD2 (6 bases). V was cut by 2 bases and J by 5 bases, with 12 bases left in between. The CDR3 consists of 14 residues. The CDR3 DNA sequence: TGTGCCAGCAGTTTATCTAGCGAGGGGGAGACCCAGTACTTC. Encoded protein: CASSLSSEGETQYF.

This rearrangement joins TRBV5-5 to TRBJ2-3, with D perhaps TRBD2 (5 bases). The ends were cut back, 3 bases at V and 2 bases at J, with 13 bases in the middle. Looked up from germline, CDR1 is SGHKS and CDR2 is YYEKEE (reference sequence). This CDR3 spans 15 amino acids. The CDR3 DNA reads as TGTGCCAGCAGCTCGCGGGCGACAAACACAGATACGCAGTATTTT. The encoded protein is CASSSRATNTDTQYF.

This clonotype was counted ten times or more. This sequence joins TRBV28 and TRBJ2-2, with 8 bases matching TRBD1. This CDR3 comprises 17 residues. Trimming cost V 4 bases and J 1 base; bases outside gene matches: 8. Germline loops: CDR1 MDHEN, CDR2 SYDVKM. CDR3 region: CASSYPQGEQNTGELFF. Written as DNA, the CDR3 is TGTGCCAGCAGTTACCCACAGGGGGAGCAGAACACCGGGGAGCTGTTTTTT.

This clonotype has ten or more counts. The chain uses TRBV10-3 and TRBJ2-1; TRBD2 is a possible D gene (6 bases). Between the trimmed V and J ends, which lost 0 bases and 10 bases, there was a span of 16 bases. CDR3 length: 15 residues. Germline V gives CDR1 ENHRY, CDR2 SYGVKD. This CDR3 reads CAISESVGGRGEQFF. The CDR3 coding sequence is TGTGCCATCAGTGAGTCGGTCGGAGGGCGGGGAGAGCAGTTCTTC.

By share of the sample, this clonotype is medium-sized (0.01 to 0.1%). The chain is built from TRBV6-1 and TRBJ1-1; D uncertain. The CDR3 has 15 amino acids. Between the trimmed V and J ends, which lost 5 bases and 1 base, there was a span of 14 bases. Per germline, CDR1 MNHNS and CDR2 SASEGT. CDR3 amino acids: CASSQDRKGNTEAFF. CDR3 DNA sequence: TGTGCCAGCAGTCAGGACCGGAAGGGGAACACTGAAGCTTTCTTT.